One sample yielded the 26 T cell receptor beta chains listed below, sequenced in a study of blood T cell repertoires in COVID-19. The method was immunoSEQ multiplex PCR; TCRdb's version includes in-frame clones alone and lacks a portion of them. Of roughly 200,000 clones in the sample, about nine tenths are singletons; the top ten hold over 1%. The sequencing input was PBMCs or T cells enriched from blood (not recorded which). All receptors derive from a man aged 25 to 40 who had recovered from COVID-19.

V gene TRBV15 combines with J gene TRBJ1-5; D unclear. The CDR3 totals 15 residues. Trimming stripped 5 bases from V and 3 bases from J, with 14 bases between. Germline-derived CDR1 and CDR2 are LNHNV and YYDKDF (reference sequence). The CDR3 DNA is TGTGCCACCAGCTACTTCAGGCAGGTCAATCAGCCCCAGCATTTT. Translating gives CATSYFRQVNQPQHF.

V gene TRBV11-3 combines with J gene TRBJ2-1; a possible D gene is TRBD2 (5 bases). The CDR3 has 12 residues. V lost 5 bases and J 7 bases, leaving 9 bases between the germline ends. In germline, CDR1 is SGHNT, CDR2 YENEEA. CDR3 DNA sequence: TGTGCCAGCAGCGCGACTACGAATGAGCAGTTCTTC. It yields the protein CASSATTNEQFF.

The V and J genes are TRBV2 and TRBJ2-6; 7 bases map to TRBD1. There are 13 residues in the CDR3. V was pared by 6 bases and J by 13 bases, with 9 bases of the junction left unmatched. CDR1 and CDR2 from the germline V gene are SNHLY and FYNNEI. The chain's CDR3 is CASSPETGTVLTF. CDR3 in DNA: TGTGCCAGCAGCCCAGAGACAGGGACAGTCCTGACTTTC.

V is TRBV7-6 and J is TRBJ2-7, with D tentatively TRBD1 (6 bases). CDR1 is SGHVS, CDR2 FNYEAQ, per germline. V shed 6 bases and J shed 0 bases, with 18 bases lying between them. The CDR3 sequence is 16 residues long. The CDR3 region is CASSSGRDRTSYEQYF. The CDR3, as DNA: TGTGCCAGCAGTTCCGGTCGCGACAGGACCTCCTACGAGCAGTACTTC.

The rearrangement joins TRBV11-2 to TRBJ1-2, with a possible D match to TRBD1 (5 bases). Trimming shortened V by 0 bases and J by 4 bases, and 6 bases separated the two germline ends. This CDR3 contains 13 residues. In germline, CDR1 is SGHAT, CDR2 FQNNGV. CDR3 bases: TGTGCCAGCAGCTTAGAGGGACTCTATGGCTACACCTTC. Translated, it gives CASSLEGLYGYTF.

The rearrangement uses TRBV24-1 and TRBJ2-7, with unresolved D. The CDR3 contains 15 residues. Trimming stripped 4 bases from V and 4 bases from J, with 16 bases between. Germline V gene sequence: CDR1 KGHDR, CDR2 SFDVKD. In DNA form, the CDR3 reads TGTGCCACCAGTGAGAGGAGCGACTCATGGTACGAGCAGTACTTC. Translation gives CATSERSDSWYEQYF.

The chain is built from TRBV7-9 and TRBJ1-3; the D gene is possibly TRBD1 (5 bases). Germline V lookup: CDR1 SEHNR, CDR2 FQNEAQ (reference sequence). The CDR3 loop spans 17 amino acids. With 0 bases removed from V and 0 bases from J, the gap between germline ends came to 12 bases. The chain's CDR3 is CASSLAQGRSSGNTIYF. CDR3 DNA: TGTGCCAGCAGCTTAGCGCAGGGTCGCTCCTCTGGAAACACCATATATTTT.

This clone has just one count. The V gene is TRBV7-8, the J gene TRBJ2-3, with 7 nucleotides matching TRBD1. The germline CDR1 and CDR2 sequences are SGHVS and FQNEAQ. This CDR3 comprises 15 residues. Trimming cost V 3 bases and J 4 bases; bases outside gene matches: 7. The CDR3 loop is CASSLRGREADTQYF. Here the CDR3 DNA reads TGTGCCAGCAGCTTGAGGGGGCGAGAGGCAGATACGCAGTATTTT.

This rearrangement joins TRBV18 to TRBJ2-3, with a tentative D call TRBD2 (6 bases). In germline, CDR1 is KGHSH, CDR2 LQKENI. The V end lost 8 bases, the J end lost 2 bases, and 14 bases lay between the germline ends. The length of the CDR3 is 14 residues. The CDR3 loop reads CASVSGLNTDTQYF. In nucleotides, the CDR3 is TGTGCCAGCGTAAGCGGGCTTAACACAGATACGCAGTATTTT. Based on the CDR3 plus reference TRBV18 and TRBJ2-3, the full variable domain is NAGVMQNPRHLVRRRGQEARLRCSPMKGHSHVYWYRQLPEEGLKFMVYLQKENIIDESGMPKERFSAEFPKEGPSILRIQQVVRGDSAAYFCASVSGLNTDTQYFGPGTRLTVL.

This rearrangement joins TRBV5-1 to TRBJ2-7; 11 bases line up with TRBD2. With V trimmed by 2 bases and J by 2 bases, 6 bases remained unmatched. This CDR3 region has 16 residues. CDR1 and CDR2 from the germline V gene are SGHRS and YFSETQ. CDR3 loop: CASSLTGTSGTYEQYF. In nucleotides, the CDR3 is TGCGCCAGCAGCTTAACCGGGACTAGCGGAACCTACGAGCAGTACTTC.

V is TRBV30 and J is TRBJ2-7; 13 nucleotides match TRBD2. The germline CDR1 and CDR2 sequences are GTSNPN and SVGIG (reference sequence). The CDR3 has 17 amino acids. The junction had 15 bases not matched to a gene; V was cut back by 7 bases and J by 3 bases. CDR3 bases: TGTGCCTCAAAAAGCCGGTGGACTAGCGGGAGTATCTACGAGCAGTACTTC. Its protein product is CASKSRWTSGSIYEQYF.

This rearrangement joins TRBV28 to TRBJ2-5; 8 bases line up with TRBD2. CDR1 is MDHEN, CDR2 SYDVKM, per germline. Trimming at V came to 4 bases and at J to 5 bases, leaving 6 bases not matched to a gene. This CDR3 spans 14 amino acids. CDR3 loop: CASSSPGGVETQYF. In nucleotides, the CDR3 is TGTGCCAGCAGTTCTCCGGGGGGGGTGGAGACCCAGTACTTC.

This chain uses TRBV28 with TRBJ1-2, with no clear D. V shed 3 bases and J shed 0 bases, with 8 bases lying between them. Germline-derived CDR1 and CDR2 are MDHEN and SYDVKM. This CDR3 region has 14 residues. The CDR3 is CASSFVQPNYGYTF. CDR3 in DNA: TGTGCCAGCAGTTTTGTACAGCCTAACTATGGCTACACCTTC.

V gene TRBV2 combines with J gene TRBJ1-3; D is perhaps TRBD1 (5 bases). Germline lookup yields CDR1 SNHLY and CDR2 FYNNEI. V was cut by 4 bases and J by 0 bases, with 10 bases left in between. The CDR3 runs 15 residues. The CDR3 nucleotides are TGTGCCAGCAGTGGGAGGGGCCCCTCTGGAAACACCATATATTTT. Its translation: CASSGRGPSGNTIYF.

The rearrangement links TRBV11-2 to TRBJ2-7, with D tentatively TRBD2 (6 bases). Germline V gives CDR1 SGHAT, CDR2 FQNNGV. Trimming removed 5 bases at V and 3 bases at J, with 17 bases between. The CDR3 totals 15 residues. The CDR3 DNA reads TGTGCCAGCAGCGCGGGGCTATCGATTATCTACGAGCAGTACTTC. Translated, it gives CASSAGLSIIYEQYF.

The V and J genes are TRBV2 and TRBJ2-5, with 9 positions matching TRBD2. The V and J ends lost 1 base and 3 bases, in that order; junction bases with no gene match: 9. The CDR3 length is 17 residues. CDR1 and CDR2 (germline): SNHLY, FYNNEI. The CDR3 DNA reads TGTGCCAGCAGTGAAGTGAGACCGGGACTAGCAGAAGAGACCCAGTACTTC. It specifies CASSEVRPGLAEETQYF.

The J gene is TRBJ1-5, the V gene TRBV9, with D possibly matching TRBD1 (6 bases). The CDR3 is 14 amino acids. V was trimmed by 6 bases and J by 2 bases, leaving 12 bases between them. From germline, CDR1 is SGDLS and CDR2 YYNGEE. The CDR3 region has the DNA TGTGCCAGCAAGGACAGCCCCGGCAATCAGCCCCAGCATTTT. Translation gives CASKDSPGNQPQHF.

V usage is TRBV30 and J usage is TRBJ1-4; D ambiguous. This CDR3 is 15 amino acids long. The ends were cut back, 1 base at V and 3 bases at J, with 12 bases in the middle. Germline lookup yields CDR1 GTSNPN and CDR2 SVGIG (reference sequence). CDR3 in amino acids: CAWSEFGLSNEKLFF. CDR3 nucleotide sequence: TGTGCCTGGAGTGAATTTGGGCTTTCTAATGAAAAACTGTTTTTT.

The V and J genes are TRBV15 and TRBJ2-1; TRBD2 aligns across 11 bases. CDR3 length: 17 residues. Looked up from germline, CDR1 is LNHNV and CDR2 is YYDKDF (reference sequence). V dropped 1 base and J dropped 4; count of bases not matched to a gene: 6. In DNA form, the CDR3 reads TGTGCCACCAGCAGAGTCCTTAGCGGGGGGGTGTACAATGAGCAGTTCTTC. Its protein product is CATSRVLSGGVYNEQFF. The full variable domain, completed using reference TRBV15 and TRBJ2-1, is DAMVIQNPRYQVTQFGKPVTLSCSQTLNHNVMYWYQQKSSQAPKLLFHYYDKDFNNEADTPDNFQSRRPNTSFCFLDIRSPGLGDTAMYLCATSRVLSGGVYNEQFFGPGTRLTVL.

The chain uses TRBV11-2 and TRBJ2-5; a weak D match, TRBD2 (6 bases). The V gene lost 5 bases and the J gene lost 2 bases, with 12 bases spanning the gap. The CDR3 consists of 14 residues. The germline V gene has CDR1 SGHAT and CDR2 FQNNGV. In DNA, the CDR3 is TGTGCCAGCAGCACCGAGGGACTGCAAGAGACCCAGTACTTC. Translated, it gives CASSTEGLQETQYF.

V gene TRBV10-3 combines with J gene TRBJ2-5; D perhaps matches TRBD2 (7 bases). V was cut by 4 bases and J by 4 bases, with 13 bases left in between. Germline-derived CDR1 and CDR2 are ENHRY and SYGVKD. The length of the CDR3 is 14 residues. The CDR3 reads CAISAPGGGETQYF. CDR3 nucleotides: TGTGCCATCAGTGCGCCGGGGGGCGGAGAGACCCAGTACTTC.

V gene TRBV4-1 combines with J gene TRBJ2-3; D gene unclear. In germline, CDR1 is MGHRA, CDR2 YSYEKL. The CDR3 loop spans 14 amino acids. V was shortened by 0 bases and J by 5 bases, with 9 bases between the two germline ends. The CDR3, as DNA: TGCGCCAGCAGCCAAGATTTTTTTCTAGATACGCAGTATTTT. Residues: CASSQDFFLDTQYF.

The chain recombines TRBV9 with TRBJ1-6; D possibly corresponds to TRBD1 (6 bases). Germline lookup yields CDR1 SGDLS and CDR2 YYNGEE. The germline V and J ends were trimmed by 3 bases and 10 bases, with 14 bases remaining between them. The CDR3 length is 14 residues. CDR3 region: CASSGNRVRSPLHF. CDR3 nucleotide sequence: TGTGCCAGCAGCGGAAACAGGGTTAGATCACCCCTCCACTTT.

The CDR3 coding sequence is TGTGCCAGCAGTACAGCGGGCGGCGGTTGGGATACGCAGTATTTT. It is translated as CASSTAGGGWDTQYF. The chain is built from TRBV27 and TRBJ2-3; TRBD2 might be the D (6 bases). Germline-derived CDR1 and CDR2 are MNHEY and SMNVEV (reference sequence). This CDR3 contains 15 residues. V lost 5 bases and J 6 bases, leaving 18 bases between the germline ends.

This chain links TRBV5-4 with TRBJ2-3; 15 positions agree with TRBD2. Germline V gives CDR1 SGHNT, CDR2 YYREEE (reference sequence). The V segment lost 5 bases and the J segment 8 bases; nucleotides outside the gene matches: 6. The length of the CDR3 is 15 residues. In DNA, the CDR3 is TGTGCCAGCAGTCGCGGACTAGCGGGAGGGGGTACGCAGTATTTT. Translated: CASSRGLAGGGTQYF. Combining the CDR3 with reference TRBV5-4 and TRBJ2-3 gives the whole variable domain ETGVTQSPTHLIKTRGQQVTLRCSSQSGHNTVSWYQQALGQGPQFIFQYYREEENGRGNFPPRFSGLQFPNYSSELNVNALELDDSALYLCASSRGLAGGGTQYFGPGTRLTVL.

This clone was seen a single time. The CDR3 nucleotides are TGTGCCACCAGTGATAGTTGGACAGGGAACACCGGGGAGCTGTTTTTT. This gives the protein CATSDSWTGNTGELFF. V gene TRBV24-1 combines with J gene TRBJ2-2; 7 nucleotides align to TRBD1. The CDR3 length is 16 residues. The germline gives CDR1 KGHDR, CDR2 SFDVKD. V shed 3 bases and J 1 base; nucleotides not matched to a gene: 4.